This T cell receptor (beta chain) is from a study of technical replicates of blood from a handful of donors. Produced via immunoSEQ multiplex PCR; TCRdb's table is partial and in-frame only. This sample has almost 65,000 clones; about 86% occur once, and the top ten carry more than 4.5%. Sequenced input: PBMCs. This receptor was taken from a human donor in good health. Some clones in this sample may be carry-over from other donors' samples.

CDR3 nucleotide sequence: TGTGCCAGCAGCGATTACAGGGATTTTAATTCACCCCTCCACTTT. Encoded protein: CASSDYRDFNSPLHF. The V call is TRBV6-1, the J call TRBJ1-6; possible D gene TRBD1, 6 bases. The germline CDR1 and CDR2 sequences are MNHNS and SASEGT. CDR3 length: 15 residues. The V end lost 6 bases, the J end lost 6 bases, and 15 bases lay between the germline ends.